These 12 T cell receptor beta chains were sequenced from one sample in a study of identifying expanded T cells in peripheral blood. Sequencing used immunoSEQ multiplex PCR; TCRdb keeps in-frame clones, though not all of them. The table includes roughly 61,000 clones, about nine tenths detected once. Input material: blood. These receptors were taken from a person aged 18 to 70 in good health.

This chain joins TRBV7-6 and TRBJ2-2; no reliable D call. The germline V gene encodes CDR1 SGHVS and CDR2 FNYEAQ. CDR3 length: 15 residues. V was cut by 5 bases and J by 7 bases, with 17 bases left in between. For the CDR3, the DNA is TGTGCCAGCAGCCCCAACGACGGCACTTACGGGGAGCTGTTTTTT. This gives the protein CASSPNDGTYGELFF.

V and J are TRBV7-2 and TRBJ2-5, with a weak D call TRBD2 (5 bases). Germline V lookup: CDR1 SGHTA, CDR2 FQGNSA. V was pared by 4 bases and J by 3 bases, with 12 bases between. The CDR3 loop spans 14 amino acids. CDR3 loop: CASSSRTYEETQYF. CDR3 in DNA: TGTGCCAGCAGCTCAAGGACTTACGAAGAGACCCAGTACTTC.

The sample holds one count of this clone. The CDR3 here is CASSLSRGRPYEQYF. CDR3 bases: TGTGCCAGCAGCTTATCGAGGGGACGCCCCTACGAGCAGTACTTC. The rearrangement uses TRBV7-8 and TRBJ2-7; the D call may be TRBD1 or TRBD2 (5 bases each). The CDR3 runs to 15 residues. Germline V gives CDR1 SGHVS, CDR2 FQNEAQ. V gave up 2 bases and J gave up 2 bases, with 13 bases separating them.

The rearrangement uses TRBV4-3 and TRBJ2-7; D is perhaps TRBD2 (5 bases). Trimming took 0 bases from V and 7 from J, leaving 22 bases between them. The CDR3 has 17 residues. Germline CDR1 LGHNA, CDR2 YSLEER. In DNA form, the CDR3 reads TGCGCCAGCAGCCAAGATACGGCGAGGGATCGTATTTGGGAGCAGTACTTC. Protein: CASSQDTARDRIWEQYF.

The rearrangement links TRBV6-5 to TRBJ2-7; a possible D gene is TRBD2 (6 bases). The CDR3 has 13 amino acids. V shed 6 bases and J shed 3 bases, with 12 bases lying between them. CDR1 is MNHEY, CDR2 SVGAGI, per germline. The CDR3 spells CASRRGANYEQYF. Here the CDR3 DNA reads TGTGCCAGCAGGCGGGGAGCTAACTACGAGCAGTACTTC.

This clone was counted a single time. The gene calls are TRBV2 and TRBJ2-1; 13 bases are shared with TRBD2. Germline V gene lookup returns CDR1 SNHLY and CDR2 FYNNEI. Losses at the gene ends were 6 bases for V and 5 bases for J; bases not matched to a gene: 4. The length of the CDR3 is 15 residues. The CDR3 here is CASRELAGGNNEQFF. Written as DNA, the CDR3 is TGTGCCAGCAGGGAACTAGCGGGGGGGAACAATGAGCAGTTCTTC.

This rearrangement joins TRBV19 to TRBJ2-2, with D hard to call. The ends were cut back, 3 bases at V and 9 bases at J, with 17 bases in the middle. CDR1 is LNHDA and CDR2 is SQIVND in the germline V gene (reference sequence). CDR3 size: 15 residues. CDR3: CASSIDFGVLRELFF. The DNA of the CDR3 is TGTGCCAGTAGTATCGATTTTGGGGTTTTGCGGGAGCTGTTTTTT.

The rearrangement uses TRBV18 and TRBJ2-3, with D possibly matching TRBD2 (5 bases). Trimming removed 4 bases at V and 0 bases at J, with 8 bases between. The CDR3 covers 14 residues. CDR1 and CDR2 from the germline V gene are KGHSH and LQKENI. CDR3 region: CASSRGQSTDTQYF. CDR3 nucleotides: TGTGCCAGCTCACGAGGGCAGAGCACAGATACGCAGTATTTT.

The chain combines TRBV9 with TRBJ2-2, with 12 bases aligning to TRBD2. Germline CDR1 is SGDLS and CDR2 is YYNGEE. CDR3 length equals 15 residues. Trimming took 7 bases from V and 6 from J; bases not matched to a gene: 7. CDR3 coding DNA: TGTGCCAGCGGGAGGACTAGCGGGACCGCCGGGGAGCTGTTTTTT. Translating it yields CASGRTSGTAGELFF.

The rearrangement uses TRBV2 and TRBJ2-7, with 7 bases that match TRBD1. CDR1 and CDR2 from the germline V gene are SNHLY and FYNNEI. CDR3 size: 14 residues. J lost 5 bases, V lost 0 bases, and 4 bases had no gene match. CDR3 region: CASSEATGLDEQYF. The DNA of the CDR3 is TGTGCCAGCAGTGAAGCGACAGGGTTGGACGAGCAGTACTTC.

This clone was recorded only once. This rearrangement joins TRBV15 to TRBJ2-1, with 8 bases aligning to TRBD2. V gave up 8 bases and J gave up 4 bases; unmatched junction bases: 4. This CDR3 is 13 amino acids long. Germline V gene data show CDR1 as LNHNV and CDR2 as YYDKDF (reference sequence). CDR3 coding DNA: TGTGCCACCCGGGAGGGAGGGTACAATGAGCAGTTCTTC. Translating gives CATREGGYNEQFF.

The chain uses TRBV2 and TRBJ2-3, with a tentative D call TRBD1 (5 bases). Trimming pared 5 bases from V and 0 bases from J, leaving 18 bases between. Germline V gene lookup returns CDR1 SNHLY and CDR2 FYNNEI. This CDR3 has 17 residues. The CDR3 sequence is CASSSRRVGYSTDTQYF. The CDR3 DNA reads TGTGCCAGCAGTTCCCGCAGGGTGGGGTATAGCACAGATACGCAGTATTTT.